Listed below are T cell receptor beta chains from one sample, sequenced in a study of T cell responses to AZD1222 COVID-19 vaccine. Generated by immunoSEQ multiplex PCR, the TCRdb table keeps only in-frame clones and is missing some. The sample contains 120,000 to 150,000 clones, around 91% of which appear only once. This specimen was peripheral blood, taken on day 0 of AZD1222 vaccination. The receptors were sampled from an adult in good health. Each CDR3 is given with its conserved first and last residue. D genes are given only for firm matches. Clone size is given for some rows only: seen once, a few or many times, or a class if the clone is expanded.

J,size,V,D,CDR3,DNA
TRBJ1-4,NA,TRBV4-1,NA,CASSQAWVLTNEKLFF,TGCGCCAGCAGCCAAGCTTGGGTTCTAACTAATGAAAAACTGTTTTTT
TRBJ1-1,few,TRBV28,TRBD1,CASSTQGASGTEAFF,TGTGCCAGCAGTACCCAGGGGGCGTCAGGGACTGAAGCTTTCTTT
TRBJ2-3,NA,TRBV5-5,NA,CASSLDAAPDTQYF,TGTGCCAGCAGCTTGGACGCAGCCCCAGATACGCAGTATTTT
TRBJ1-6,NA,TRBV5-1,TRBD1,CASRSDRGNSPLHF,TGCGCCAGCAGGTCGGACAGGGGTAATTCACCCCTCCACTTT
TRBJ1-4,NA,TRBV6-1,NA,CASSESGFNEKLFF,TGTGCCAGCAGTGAATCAGGATTTAATGAAAAACTGTTTTTT
TRBJ1-2,NA,TRBV6-2/TRBV6-3,NA,CASSYSYEGDDGYTF,TGTGCCAGCAGTTACTCCTACGAGGGGGATGATGGCTACACCTTC
TRBJ2-4,NA,TRBV6-5,NA,CASSYSGTQGIQYF,TGTGCCAGCAGTTACTCAGGGACCCAAGGCATTCAGTACTTC
TRBJ2-1,NA,TRBV24-1,NA,CATSDFKRDARNEQFF,TGTGCCACCAGTGATTTTAAGCGCGATGCCCGCAATGAGCAGTTCTTC
TRBJ2-1,NA,TRBV24-1,NA,CATSGGYNEQFF,TGTGCCACCAGTGGAGGATACAATGAGCAGTTCTTC
TRBJ2-3,NA,TRBV19,NA,CASSNGDDYTDTQYF,TGTGCCAGTAGTAACGGGGACGACTACACAGATACGCAGTATTTT
TRBJ1-2,NA,TRBV12-3/TRBV12-4,NA,CASSLAGNGYTF,TGTGCCAGCAGTTTAGCCGGGAATGGCTACACCTTC
TRBJ1-2,once,TRBV6-1,NA,CASSEALHRFSENYGYTF,TGTGCCAGCAGTGAAGCGCTTCACCGGTTTTCAGAGAACTATGGCTACACCTTC
TRBJ1-2,NA,TRBV25-1,NA,CASSPSGQGYTF,TGTGCCAGCAGTCCTTCAGGGCAAGGCTACACCTTC
TRBJ2-5,NA,TRBV3-1/TRBV3-2,TRBD2,CASSQEGSGAYF,TGTGCCAGCAGCCAAGAGGGCAGCGGGGCCTACTTC
TRBJ2-1,NA,TRBV5-5,NA,CASSSGEGSPYNEQFF,TGTGCCAGCAGCTCCGGTGAGGGTTCCCCATACAATGAGCAGTTCTTC
TRBJ1-2,NA,TRBV6-2/TRBV6-3,NA,CASSSTPGTGGYTF,TGTGCCAGCAGTTCGACACCAGGGACCGGTGGCTACACCTTC
TRBJ1-2,few,TRBV14,NA,CASSPWTAAPFNYGYTF,TGTGCCAGCAGCCCTTGGACGGCTGCACCTTTTAACTATGGCTACACCTTC
TRBJ1-1,NA,TRBV7-2,TRBD1,CASSLGTGGKIAEAFF,TGTGCCAGCAGCTTAGGGACAGGGGGAAAGATTGCTGAAGCTTTCTTT
TRBJ2-2,NA,TRBV27,NA,CASSLRVSVNTGELFF,TGTGCCAGCAGTTTACGGGTATCGGTGAACACCGGGGAGCTGTTTTTT
TRBJ2-1,NA,TRBV10-3,NA,CAISDPPTYSYNEQFF,TGTGCCATCAGTGACCCCCCGACCTACTCCTACAATGAGCAGTTCTTC
TRBJ1-2,NA,TRBV6-6,TRBD1,CASSYAGQGYGYTF,TGTGCCAGCAGTTACGCGGGACAGGGCTATGGCTACACCTTC
TRBJ2-1,NA,TRBV7-2,NA,CASSRGNEQFF,TGTGCCAGCAGCCGCGGCAATGAGCAGTTCTTC
TRBJ2-3,NA,TRBV5-1,NA,CASSLEDASTDTQYF,TGCGCCAGCAGCTTGGAGGACGCTAGCACAGATACGCAGTATTTT
TRBJ2-2,NA,TRBV19,NA,CASSDNAGTALPELFF,TGTGCCAGTAGTGACAACGCCGGGACGGCGTTACCGGAGCTGTTTTTT
TRBJ1-1,NA,TRBV19,NA,CASSRLTEATEAFF,TGTGCCAGTAGTAGGTTAACGGAGGCAACGGAAGCTTTCTTT
TRBJ1-2,once,TRBV6-2/TRBV6-3,TRBD1,CASSYPPRGKGGYTF,TGTGCCAGCAGTTACCCGCCCAGGGGGAAGGGTGGCTACACCTTC
TRBJ1-5,NA,TRBV21-1,NA,CASSPSSSRDQPQHF,TGTGCCAGCAGCCCGAGTTCGTCTCGAGATCAGCCCCAGCATTTT
TRBJ2-7,NA,TRBV10-2,NA,CASSAGLLNPYEQYF,TGCGCCAGCAGCGCGGGACTCCTAAACCCTTACGAGCAGTACTTC
TRBJ2-3,NA,TRBV7-2,NA,CASSFITTDTQYF,TGTGCCAGCAGCTTCATTACCACAGATACGCAGTATTTT
TRBJ2-5,NA,TRBV29-1,NA,CSVGARGYQEAQYF,TGCAGCGTTGGGGCCAGGGGATACCAAGAGGCCCAGTACTTC
TRBJ1-4,NA,TRBV25-1,TRBD1,CASSEPFDRGQLKEKLFF,TGTGCCAGCAGTGAACCCTTCGACAGGGGGCAACTCAAAGAAAAACTGTTTTTT
TRBJ1-4,few,TRBV27,TRBD1,CASRSQQGFSEKLFF,TGTGCCAGCAGATCTCAACAGGGGTTTAGTGAAAAACTGTTTTTT
TRBJ1-5,NA,TRBV5-4,NA,CASSLAARALVEYSNQPQHF,TGTGCCAGCAGCTTGGCTGCCAGGGCTCTGGTGGAGTATAGCAATCAGCCCCAGCATTTT
TRBJ1-3,NA,TRBV11-2,NA,CASSLDRDSGNTIYF,TGTGCCAGCAGCTTAGATAGGGACTCTGGAAACACCATATATTTT
TRBJ1-2,NA,TRBV2,NA,CASISTRTASYGYTF,TGTGCCAGCATTTCGACTCGGACAGCGAGTTATGGCTACACCTTC
TRBJ1-6,NA,TRBV5-4,NA,CASSFANYNSPLHF,TGTGCCAGCAGCTTCGCTAACTATAATTCACCCCTCCACTTT
TRBJ2-3,NA,TRBV12-5,NA,CASGPGLSTDTQYF,TGTGCTAGTGGCCCCGGACTAAGCACAGATACGCAGTATTTT
TRBJ1-2,NA,TRBV7-9,NA,CASSFTQGGGGGYTF,TGTGCCAGCAGCTTTACCCAAGGTGGGGGTGGTGGCTACACCTTC
TRBJ2-5,NA,TRBV11-2,TRBD2,CASSRRAGLETQYF,TGTGCCAGCAGCCGGAGAGCGGGGCTGGAGACCCAGTACTTC
TRBJ2-2,NA,TRBV5-5,NA,CASSLDGELFF,TGTGCCAGCAGCTTGGATGGGGAGCTGTTTTTT
TRBJ2-7,NA,TRBV27,TRBD1,CASSWAQGSSYEQYF,TGTGCCAGCAGTTGGGCACAGGGGAGCTCCTACGAGCAGTACTTC
TRBJ1-1,NA,TRBV7-2,NA,CASSPYRAFF,TGTGCCAGCAGCCCCTATAGAGCTTTCTTT
TRBJ2-3,NA,TRBV2,NA,CASRPDSGVDTQYF,TGTGCCAGCAGACCTGACTCAGGGGTGGATACGCAGTATTTT
TRBJ2-3,NA,TRBV5-1,NA,CASSLGRDTQYF,TGCGCCAGCAGCTTGGGGAGGGATACGCAGTATTTT
TRBJ1-1,NA,TRBV10-3,NA,CAIGAPNTEAFF,TGTGCCATCGGGGCCCCGAACACTGAAGCTTTCTTT